One sample yielded the 4 T cell receptor beta chains listed below, sequenced in a study of T-cell memory formation after mild COVID-19. TCRdb analysed the 5' RACE reads with MiXCR anew, one entry per CDR3 protein. In the table there are around 180,000 distinct CDR3 sequences, roughly 18% of which are singletons. Input material: PBMCs or a T cell subset sorted from them (not recorded which). All receptors come from a man aged 18 to 29 who had mild COVID-19 (a few samples of this study predate the infection). Cell type and time point are not known.

This clonotype has just a few counts. The chain links TRBV2 to TRBJ1-1, with a tentative D call TRBD1 (5 bases). V lost 6 bases and J 4 bases, leaving 15 bases between the germline ends. The CDR3 runs to 14 residues. Germline CDR1 and CDR2: SNHLY and FYNNEI. The CDR3 here is CASRGVGGSTEAFF. The CDR3 bases are TGTGCCAGCAGGGGGGTTGGGGGTAGCACTGAAGCTTTCTTT. Using reference TRBV2 and TRBJ1-1 for the parts outside the CDR3, the full variable domain is EPEVTQTPSHQVTQMGQEVILRCVPISNHLYFYWYRQILGQKVEFLVSFYNNEISEKSEIFDDQFSVERPDGSNFTLKIRSTKLEDSAMYFCASRGVGGSTEAFFGQGTRLTVV.

The chain employs TRBV2 and TRBJ2-1; a possible D gene is TRBD2 (6 bases). Germline lookup yields CDR1 SNHLY and CDR2 FYNNEI. Trimming took off 7 bases at V and 8 bases at J, with 12 bases between the two ends. The CDR3 has 12 amino acids. Here the CDR3 DNA reads TGTGCCAGCACCCCCGGGGGTCATGAGCAGTTCTTC. The encoded protein is CASTPGGHEQFF. Complete variable domain (other parts from reference TRBV2 and TRBJ2-1): EPEVTQTPSHQVTQMGQEVILRCVPISNHLYFYWYRQILGQKVEFLVSFYNNEISEKSEIFDDQFSVERPDGSNFTLKIRSTKLEDSAMYFCASTPGGHEQFFGPGTRLTVL.

This clonotype has a handful of counts. The chain links TRBV11-2 to TRBJ2-3; D not certain. Germline CDR1 reads SGHAT; CDR2 reads FQNNGV. V gave up 4 bases and J gave up 3 bases, with 11 bases separating them. CDR3 length: 14 residues. CDR3 in DNA: TGTGCCAGCAGCTCCCATGGTAGTACAGATACGCAGTATTTT. Amino acids: CASSSHGSTDTQYF.

This rearrangement joins TRBV7-3 to TRBJ2-3; 15 positions match TRBD2. The germline V gene has CDR1 SGHTA and CDR2 FQGTGA. This CDR3 comprises 20 residues. Trimming took 2 bases from V and 0 from J; bases not matched to a gene: 9. The DNA for the CDR3 is TGTGCCAGCAGCTTATCCCCCCGTGGGACTAGCGGGGGGAGCACAGATACGCAGTATTTT. This encodes CASSLSPRGTSGGSTDTQYF.